Presented here are 2 T cell receptor beta chains from one specimen sequenced in a study of cytomegalovirus exposure and HLA in healthy donors. Amplification used 60 Vbeta primers and 13 Jbeta primers. Only in-frame clones appear in the TCRdb table, and some are missing; sequencing was by immunoSEQ multiplex PCR. Of approximately 220,000 clones in the sample, over 65% were seen once. The sequencing input was PBMCs. The receptors shown here come from a man aged 18 to 30 in good health and CMV-seronegative.

This clone was counted only a few times. The DNA of the CDR3 is TGTGCCAGCTCACCGGAACAGGAGGGCTCCTACGAGCAGTACTTC. Amino acid sequence: CASSPEQEGSYEQYF. The chain uses TRBV18 and TRBJ2-5, with D tentatively TRBD2 (6 bases). Near its end, the DNA agrees better with TRBJ2-7, so the J call may be wrong. This CDR3 spans 15 amino acids. Germline V gives CDR1 KGHSH, CDR2 LQKENI.

The chain couples TRBV13 to TRBJ1-1, with D perhaps matching TRBD1 (5 bases). Trimming cost V 5 bases and J 0 bases, with 16 bases left between them. The CDR3 is 16 residues long. Germline-derived CDR1 and CDR2 are PRHDT and FYEKMQ (reference sequence). CDR3 protein: CASSPTGTEMNTEAFF. Written as DNA, the CDR3 is TGTGCCAGCAGCCCAACCGGGACTGAGATGAACACTGAAGCTTTCTTT.